This T cell receptor beta chain was captured by sequencing in a study of cytomegalovirus exposure and HLA in healthy donors. The CDR3 totals 15 residues. J gave up 3 bases and V 5 bases, and 5 bases lay outside the gene matches. Germline V lookup: CDR1 MNHEY, CDR2 SVGAGI. Profiling relied on immunoSEQ multiplex PCR, and the TCRdb table lists in-frame clones only, not all of them. The sample has some 90,000 clones, 96% seen once. This chain uses TRBV6-5 with TRBJ2-3, with 10 bases that match TRBD2. Sequenced input: PBMCs. The sequence was obtained from a man aged 18 to 30 in good health and CMV-seronegative. The CDR3 DNA follows: TGTGCCAGCAGTAATGGGGGACTAGCGACAGATACGCAGTATTTT. Residues: CASSNGGLATDTQYF.